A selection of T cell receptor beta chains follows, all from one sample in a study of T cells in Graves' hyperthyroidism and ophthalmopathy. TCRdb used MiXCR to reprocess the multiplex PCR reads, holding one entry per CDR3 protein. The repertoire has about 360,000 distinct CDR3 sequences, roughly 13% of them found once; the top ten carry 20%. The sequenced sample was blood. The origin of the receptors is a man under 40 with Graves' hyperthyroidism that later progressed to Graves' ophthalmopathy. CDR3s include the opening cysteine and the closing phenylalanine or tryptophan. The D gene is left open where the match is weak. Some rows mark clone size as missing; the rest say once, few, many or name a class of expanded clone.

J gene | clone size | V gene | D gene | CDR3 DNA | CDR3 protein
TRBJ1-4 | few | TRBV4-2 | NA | TGTGCCAGCAGCCAAGTGTTGGGAGCAACTAATGAAAAACTGTTTTTT | CASSQVLGATNEKLFF
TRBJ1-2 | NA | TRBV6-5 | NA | TGTGCCAGCAGTTCCATAGCTAACTATGGCTACACCTTC | CASSSIANYGYTF
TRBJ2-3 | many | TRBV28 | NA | TGTGCCAGCACCTTCGGGGTTTACACAGATACGCAGTATTTT | CASTFGVYTDTQYF
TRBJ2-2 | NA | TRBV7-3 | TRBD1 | TGTGCCAGCAGCCCCCGGGACAGGGAAGACACCGGGGAGCTGTTTTTT | CASSPRDREDTGELFF
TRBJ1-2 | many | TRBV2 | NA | TGTGCCAGCAGGTATGACAGCCCTGGCTACACCTTC | CASRYDSPGYTF
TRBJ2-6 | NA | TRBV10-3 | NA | TGTGCCATCAGTGATCGGTCTGGGGCCAACGTCCTGACTTTC | CAISDRSGANVLTF
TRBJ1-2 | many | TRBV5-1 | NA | TGCGCCAGCAGCTTGGCGGGGCGTTACTATGGCTACACCTTC | CASSLAGRYYGYTF
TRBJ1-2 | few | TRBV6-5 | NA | TGTGCCAGCAGTTACGGGGGGGCCCCTGCCAACTATGGCTACACCTTC | CASSYGGAPANYGYTF
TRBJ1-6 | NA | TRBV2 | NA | TGTGCCAGCAGCTCGCTGGGGGATCTCTATAATTCACCCCTCCACTTT | CASSSLGDLYNSPLHF
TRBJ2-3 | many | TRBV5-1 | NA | TGCGCCAGCAGCTCCCTTTTTGGGGGTACAGATACGCAGTATTTT | CASSSLFGGTDTQYF
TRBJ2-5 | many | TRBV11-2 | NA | TGTGCCAGCAGCCCCATTGGCACCGGAGGGGAGACCCAGTACTTC | CASSPIGTGGETQYF
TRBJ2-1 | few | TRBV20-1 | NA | TGCAGTGCTAGAGGGGTTGGAGGCTCCTACGAGCAGTTCTTC | CSARGVGGSYEQFF
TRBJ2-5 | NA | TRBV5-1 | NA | TGCGCCAGCAGCTTGGGGGGGGGACAGCAAGAGACCCAGTACTTC | CASSLGGGQQETQYF
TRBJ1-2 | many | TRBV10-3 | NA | TGTGCCATCAGCGACGGCGAAAAAGACTATGGCTACACCTTC | CAISDGEKDYGYTF
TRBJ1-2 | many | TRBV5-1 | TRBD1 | TGCGCCAGCAGCTTGCAGGGGGTCAACTATGGCTACACCTTC | CASSLQGVNYGYTF
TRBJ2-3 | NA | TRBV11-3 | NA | TGTGCCAGCAGCCGAGCGTCAGATACGCAGTATTTT | CASSRASDTQYF
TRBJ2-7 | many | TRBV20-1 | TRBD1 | TGCAGTGCCTTGATCCCGGGACAGGGGACCGACGAGCAGTACTTC | CSALIPGQGTDEQYF
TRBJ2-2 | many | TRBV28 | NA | TGTGCCAGCAGTTTATATCCAGGGGCCGGGGAGCTGTTTTTT | CASSLYPGAGELFF
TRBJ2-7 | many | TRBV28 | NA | TGTGCCAGCAGTTTATTGGGCCCGGGGTACGAGCAGTACTTC | CASSLLGPGYEQYF
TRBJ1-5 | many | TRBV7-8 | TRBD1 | TGTGCCAGCAGCTTATACAGGGGCCAGCCCCAGCATTTT | CASSLYRGQPQHF
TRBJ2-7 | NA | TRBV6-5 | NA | TGTGCCAGCAGTTACTCCCAGGGCTCCTACGAGCAGTACTTC | CASSYSQGSYEQYF
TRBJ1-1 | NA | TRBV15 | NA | TGTGCCACCAGCAGAGATCTGTGGGGGGAGGCTTTCTTT | CATSRDLWGEAFF
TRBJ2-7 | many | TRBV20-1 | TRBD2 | TGCAGTGTCGGGACTAGCGGGCCCAGCTCCTACGAGCAGTACTTC | CSVGTSGPSSYEQYF
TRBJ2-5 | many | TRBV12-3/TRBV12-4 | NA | TGTGCCAGCAGTTCTGGGAGAGTAGAGACCCAGTACTTC | CASSSGRVETQYF
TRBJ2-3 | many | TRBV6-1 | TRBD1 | TGTGCCAGCAGTGAAACCCCGGGACAGGGGGCAGATACGCAGTATTTT | CASSETPGQGADTQYF
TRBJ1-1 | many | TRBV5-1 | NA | TGCGCCAGCAGCGCCCGGGCCTTAGATAAGAACACTGAAGCTTTCTTT | CASSARALDKNTEAFF
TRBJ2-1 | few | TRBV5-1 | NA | TGCGCCAGCAGCCCGCAGGGCTCCTACAATGAGCAGTTCTTC | CASSPQGSYNEQFF
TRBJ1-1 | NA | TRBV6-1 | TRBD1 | TGTGCCAGCCGGGACAGGGGAGAGGCCGCTGAAGCTTTCTTT | CASRDRGEAAEAFF
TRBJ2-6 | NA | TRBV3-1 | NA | TGTGCCAGCAGCCACGTTACCCCCACAGGTTACATCTCTGGGGCCAACGTCCTGACTTTC | CASSHVTPTGYISGANVLTF
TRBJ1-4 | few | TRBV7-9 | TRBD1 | TGTGCCAGCAGCCTAAGGACAGGGCTTAATGAAAAACTGTTTTTT | CASSLRTGLNEKLFF
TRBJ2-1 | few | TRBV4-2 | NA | TGTGCCAGCAGCCAAGCCTCGGTGGACAATGAGCAGTTCTTC | CASSQASVDNEQFF
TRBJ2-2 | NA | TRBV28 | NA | TGTGCCAGCAAGGGGACACTTAACACCGGGGAGCTGTTTTTT | CASKGTLNTGELFF
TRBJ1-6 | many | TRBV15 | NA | TGTGCCACCAGCAGAGATAAGGGCGCAGCACCCCTCCACTTT | CATSRDKGAAPLHF
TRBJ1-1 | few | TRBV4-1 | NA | TGCGCCAGCAGCTTCTTACAGGGCCAAGCTTTCTTT | CASSFLQGQAFF
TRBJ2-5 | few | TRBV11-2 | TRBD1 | TGTGCCAGCAGCTTTACCGGGACAGGGGGACAAGAGACCCAGTACTTC | CASSFTGTGGQETQYF
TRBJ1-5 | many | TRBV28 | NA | TGTGCCAGCAGTTTAATACGGGGGGGACAGCCCCAGCATTTT | CASSLIRGGQPQHF
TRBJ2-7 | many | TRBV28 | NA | TGTGCCAGCAGTCCTCAGGACACCTACGAGCAGTACTTC | CASSPQDTYEQYF
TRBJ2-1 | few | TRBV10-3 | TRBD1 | TGTGCCATCAGTGTTTGGGGGGGGACAGGGAAATCCAATGAGCAGTTCTTC | CAISVWGGTGKSNEQFF
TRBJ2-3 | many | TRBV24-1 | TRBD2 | TGTGCCACCAGTGATAACCTAGCGGGGGTAACCACAGATACGCAGTATTTT | CATSDNLAGVTTDTQYF
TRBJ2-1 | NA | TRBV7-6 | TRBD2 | TGTGCCAGCAGCTCGATTAGCGGGGGGGCGGGGAATGAGCAGTTCTTC | CASSSISGGAGNEQFF
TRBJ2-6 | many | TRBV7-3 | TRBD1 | TGTGCCAGCAGCCCCTGGACAGGGCGTCGCTCTGGGGCCAACGTCCTGACTTTC | CASSPWTGRRSGANVLTF
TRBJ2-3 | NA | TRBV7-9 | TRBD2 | TGTGCCAGCAGCTTGCGGCGGGGGGGTGTAGATACGCAGTATTTT | CASSLRRGGVDTQYF
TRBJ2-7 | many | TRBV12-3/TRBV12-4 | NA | TGTGCCAGCAGTTTCCGTGGGAGAGGCTACGAGCAGTACTTC | CASSFRGRGYEQYF
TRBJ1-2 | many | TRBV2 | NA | TGTGCCAGCAGTCTCTCCGGCCTTGGGGGCTACACCTTC | CASSLSGLGGYTF
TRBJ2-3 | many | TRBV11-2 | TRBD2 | TGTGCCAGCAGCTTAGTTCCTAGCGGGGGGAGTATCGATACGCAGTATTTT | CASSLVPSGGSIDTQYF
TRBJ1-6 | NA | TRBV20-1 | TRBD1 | TGCAGTGCACCAGGGGGCGATAATTCACCCCCCCACTTT | CSAPGGDNSPPHF
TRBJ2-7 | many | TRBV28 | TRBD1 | TGTGCCAGCAGTTTCGATCTGGAGGGACAGGGTTACGAGCAGTACTTC | CASSFDLEGQGYEQYF